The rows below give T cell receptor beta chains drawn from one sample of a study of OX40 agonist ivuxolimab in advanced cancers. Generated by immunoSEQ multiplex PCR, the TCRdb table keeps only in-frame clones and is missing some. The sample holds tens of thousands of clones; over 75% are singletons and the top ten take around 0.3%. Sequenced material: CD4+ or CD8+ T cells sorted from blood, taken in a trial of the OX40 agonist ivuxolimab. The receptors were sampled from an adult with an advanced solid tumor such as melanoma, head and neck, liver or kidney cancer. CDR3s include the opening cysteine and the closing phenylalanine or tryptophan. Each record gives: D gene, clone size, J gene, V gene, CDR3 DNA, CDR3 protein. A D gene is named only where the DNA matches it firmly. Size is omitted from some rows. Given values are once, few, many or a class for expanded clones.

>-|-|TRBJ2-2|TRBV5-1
TGCGCCAGCAATTCGGTGGGGAACACCGGGGAGCTGTTTTTT
CASNSVGNTGELFF
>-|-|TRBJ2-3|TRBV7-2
TGTGCCAGCAGCCCACTAGCAGATACGCAGTATTTT
CASSPLADTQYF
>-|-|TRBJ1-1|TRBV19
TGTGCCAGTAATATCGACGGTTTGAACACTGAAGCTTTCTTT
CASNIDGLNTEAFF
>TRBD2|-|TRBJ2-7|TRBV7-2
TGTGCCAGCAGCGTAGGACTAGGGCAGTACTTC
CASSVGLGQYF
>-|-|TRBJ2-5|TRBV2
TGTGCCAGCAATCCCGGTTCAGAGACCCAGTACTTC
CASNPGSETQYF
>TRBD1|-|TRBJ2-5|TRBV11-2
TGTGCCAGCAGCCCGGACAGGCCTAGGGGATTTGAGACCCAGTACTTC
CASSPDRPRGFETQYF
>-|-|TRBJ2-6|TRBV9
TGTGCCAGCAGCCGCTCTGGGGCCAACGTCCTGACTTTC
CASSRSGANVLTF
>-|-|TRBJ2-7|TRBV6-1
TGTGCCAGCAGTGAACAAGAGGCCCTCAGGTTGTCCTACGAGCAGTACTTC
CASSEQEALRLSYEQYF
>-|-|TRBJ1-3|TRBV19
TGTGCCAGTAGTACTCGGACGGTTTCTGGAAACACCATATATTTT
CASSTRTVSGNTIYF
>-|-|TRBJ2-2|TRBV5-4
TGTGCCAGCAGCTTGTCAGGGCCCGCCGGGGAGCTGTTTTTT
CASSLSGPAGELFF
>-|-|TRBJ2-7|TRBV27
TGTGCCAGCAGTTCCCGGGACGCCGGCCGTTACGAGCAGTACTTC
CASSSRDAGRYEQYF
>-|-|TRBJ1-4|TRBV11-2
TGTGCCAGCAGCTCGCAGGGGCAAATGACTAATGAAAAACTGTTTTTT
CASSSQGQMTNEKLFF
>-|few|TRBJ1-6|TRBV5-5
TGTGCCAGCAGCGGGTGGTGGTCACCCCTCCACTTT
CASSGWWSPLHF
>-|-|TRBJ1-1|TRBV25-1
TGTGCCAGCATGAAGTCGGGGGGGGCGAGTACTGAAGCTTTCTTT
CASMKSGGASTEAFF
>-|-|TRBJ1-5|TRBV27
TGTGCCAGCATGGGCAGGGCCAGTGGCAATCAGCCCCAGCATTTT
CASMGRASGNQPQHF
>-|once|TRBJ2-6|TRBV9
TGTGCCAGCAGCCCCGGGACCACATCTACTGGGGCCAACGTCCTGACTTTC
CASSPGTTSTGANVLTF
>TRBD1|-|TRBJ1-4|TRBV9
TGTGCCAGCAGCGGGACAGGGACCACCGAAAAACTGTTTTTT
CASSGTGTTEKLFF
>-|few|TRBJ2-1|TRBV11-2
TGTGCCAGCAGCCCCATACGGGGCGGGCCGGAGCAGTTCTTC
CASSPIRGGPEQFF
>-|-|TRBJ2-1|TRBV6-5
TGTGCCAGCACACCGGGAACCGGTATAAGGAAGTTCTTC
CASTPGTGIRKFF
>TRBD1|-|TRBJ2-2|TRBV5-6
TGTGCCAGCAGCGTACCCGGGACAGTGAACACCGGGGAGCTGTTTTTT
CASSVPGTVNTGELFF
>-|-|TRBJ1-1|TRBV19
TGTGCCAGTAGTTCTGAGGGGACCCCCTTTGTGGCTTTCTTT
CASSSEGTPFVAFF
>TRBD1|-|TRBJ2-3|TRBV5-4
TGTGCCAGCAGCTTGGCCGTTGGACAGGGCACAGATACGCAGTATTTT
CASSLAVGQGTDTQYF
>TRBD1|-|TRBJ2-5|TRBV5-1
TGCGCCAGCACCGTCTCGACAGGGGCCCAAGAGACCCAGTACTTC
CASTVSTGAQETQYF
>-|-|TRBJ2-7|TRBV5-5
TGTGCCAGCAGCCCTAGAACAGGGATATACGAGCAGTACTTC
CASSPRTGIYEQYF
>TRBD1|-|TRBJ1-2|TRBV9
TGTGCCAGCAGCGCCGGGGACAGGCCCATCTATGGCTACACCTTC
CASSAGDRPIYGYTF
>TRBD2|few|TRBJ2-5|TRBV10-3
TGTGCCATCAGCGGACTAGCGGAAGAGACCCAGTACTTC
CAISGLAEETQYF
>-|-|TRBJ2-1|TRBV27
TGTGCCTGTAAAGGGGATAGGAGAGATAACAATGAGCAGTTCTTC
CACKGDRRDNNEQFF
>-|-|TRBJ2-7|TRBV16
TGTGCCAGCAGCTCCACAGGGCCCTACGAGCAGTACTTC
CASSSTGPYEQYF
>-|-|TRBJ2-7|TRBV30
TGTGCCTGGAGTCCGGACTACGAGCAGTACTTC
CAWSPDYEQYF
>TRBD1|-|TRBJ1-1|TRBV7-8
TGTGCCAGCAGACCCCTGACAGGGTCTGGTGAAGCTTTCTTT
CASRPLTGSGEAFF
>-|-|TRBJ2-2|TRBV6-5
TGTGCCAGCAGTTACTCCCGGGGAGGCACCGGGGAGCTGTTTTTT
CASSYSRGGTGELFF
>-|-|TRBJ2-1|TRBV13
TGTGCCAGCAGCTTTGGAGTAGCAGGGTACAATGAGCAGTTCTTC
CASSFGVAGYNEQFF
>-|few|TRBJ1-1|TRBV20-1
TGCAGTGCTTATGGGACTCTTGAAGCTTTCTTT
CSAYGTLEAFF
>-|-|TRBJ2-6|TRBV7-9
TGTGCCTCTTCAGGGAACTCTGGGGCCAACGTCCTGACTTTC
CASSGNSGANVLTF
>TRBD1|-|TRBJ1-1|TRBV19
TGTGCCAGCCGGGGACAGGGGGCGCGGACTGAAGCTTTCTTT
CASRGQGARTEAFF
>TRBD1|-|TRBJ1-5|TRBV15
TGTGCCACCAGCATGACCGGGACAGGGGTTCAGCCCCAGCATTTT
CATSMTGTGVQPQHF
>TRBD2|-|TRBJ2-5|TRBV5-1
TGCGCCAGCAGCTTGACTAGCGGGGGGGCATGGGAGACCCAGTACTTC
CASSLTSGGAWETQYF
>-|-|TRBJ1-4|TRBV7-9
TGTGCCAGCAGCTTAGGCCTTGGGGGCGGTGAAAAACTGTTTTTT
CASSLGLGGGEKLFF
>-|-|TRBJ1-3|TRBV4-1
TGCGCCAGCAGCCAAGATCGGGCTGCCGACTCTGGAAACACCATATATTTT
CASSQDRAADSGNTIYF
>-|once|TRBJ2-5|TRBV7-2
TGTGCCAGCAGCTTAGGGGCAGGCGCAGAGACCCAGTACTTC
CASSLGAGAETQYF
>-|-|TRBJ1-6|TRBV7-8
TGTGCCAGCAGCTTATATCAGAATTCACCCCTCCACTTT
CASSLYQNSPLHF
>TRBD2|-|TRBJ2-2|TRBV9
TGTGCCAGCAGCGTAGGGCTACGGGGACTACGCACCGGGGAGCTGTTTTTT
CASSVGLRGLRTGELFF
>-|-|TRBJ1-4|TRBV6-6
TGTGCCAGCAGTCCGGTAGCAGGGGAAAAACTGTTTTTT
CASSPVAGEKLFF
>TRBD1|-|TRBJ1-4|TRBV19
TGTGCCAGTAGTGTAAGACAGGGAGAAAAACTGTTTTTT
CASSVRQGEKLFF
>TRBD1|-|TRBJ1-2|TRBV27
TGTGCCAGCTCACAACAGGGGGAATATGGCTACACCTTC
CASSQQGEYGYTF
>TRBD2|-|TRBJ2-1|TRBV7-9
TGTGCCAGCAGTGGGGAGGGAGCGGGGGGAATGGGCAATGAGCAGTTCTTC
CASSGEGAGGMGNEQFF
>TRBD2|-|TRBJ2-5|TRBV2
TGTGCCAGCAGAACGGGGGGATCCAAAGAGACCCAGTACTTC
CASRTGGSKETQYF